The 16 T cell receptor beta chains below come from one sample, sequenced in a study of T cells in Graves' hyperthyroidism and ophthalmopathy (dated by TCRdb to between 2019 and 2020). Libraries were constructed by multiplex PCR. Sequencing was carried out with an Illumina HiSeq 2000. The TCR beta CDR3 regions were amplified from the RNA transcripts. The TCR CDR3 was subjected to a first round of RT-PCR using the HTBI primer set and the Qiagen OneStep RT-PCR kit. The public reads were reanalyzed by TCRdb: fastp trimming at Q25, MiXCR alignment, in-frame beta chains only. Rows with one shared CDR3 protein collapse into an entry with the most common genes and DNA. Present in this sample are hundreds of thousands of distinct CDR3 sequences, about 14% of which were seen just once. In total, the top ten clones hold 10% of the sample. The sample comprised blood. Every receptor here comes from a woman aged 18-29 years with Graves' hyperthyroidism.

This clonotype has at least ten counts. The CDR3 protein is CASSEGGLSRETQYF. In DNA, the CDR3 is TGTGCCAGCAGTGAGGGGGGGCTCTCAAGGGAGACCCAGTACTTC. The V and J genes are TRBV6-1 and TRBJ2-5, with D possibly matching TRBD2 (7 bases). Germline V gives CDR1 MNHNS, CDR2 SASEGT. The ends were cut back, 3 bases at V and 5 bases at J, with 16 bases in the middle. The CDR3 extends over 15 amino acids.

This clonotype was observed a few times. The chain combines TRBV3-1 with TRBJ2-4, with TRBD1 matching over 7 bases. Per the germline V gene, CDR1 is LGHDT and CDR2 is YNNKEL (reference sequence). The CDR3 contains 15 residues. V lost 0 bases and J lost 7; bases outside the gene matches: 6. CDR3 amino acids: CASSQEGTGANIQYF. CDR3 DNA: TGTGCCAGCAGCCAAGAGGGAACAGGGGCGAACATTCAGTACTTC.

In its sample, this clonotype was seen many times. The rearrangement joins TRBV27 to TRBJ2-7, with 11 bases that match TRBD2. There are 19 residues in the CDR3. CDR1 MNHEY and CDR2 SMNVEV come from the germline V gene (reference sequence). The trim removed 4 bases at V and 4 bases at J, leaving 18 bases unmatched. CDR3 sequence reads: CASSSYFRKTSGRMYEQYF. CDR3 DNA: TGTGCCAGCAGTTCATACTTCAGGAAAACTAGCGGGAGAATGTACGAGCAGTACTTC.

This clonotype was observed a few times. The CDR3 DNA reads TGTGCCAGTAGTATACGGGACCCAAGCACAGATACGCAGTATTTT. Amino acid sequence: CASSIRDPSTDTQYF. The chain carries TRBV19 and TRBJ2-3; D assignment may be TRBD1 or TRBD2 (5 bases each). The CDR3 totals 15 residues. The germline CDR1 and CDR2 sequences are LNHDA and SQIVND (reference sequence). The germline V and J ends were trimmed by 2 bases and 0 bases, with 9 bases remaining between them.

The table lists this clonotype with many counts. The chain employs TRBV2 and TRBJ1-1; D might be TRBD1 (5 bases). V was cut by 8 bases and J by 4 bases, with 14 bases left in between. Germline loops: CDR1 SNHLY, CDR2 FYNNEI. There are 13 residues in the CDR3. In DNA form, the CDR3 reads TGTGCCAGCGAGGACAACGACGTCACTGAAGCTTTCTTT. Encoded protein: CASEDNDVTEAFF.

At least ten counts were recorded for this clonotype. The chain joins TRBV28 to TRBJ1-5; 11 nucleotides line up with TRBD1. Germline CDR1 is MDHEN and CDR2 is SYDVKM. Losses at the gene ends were 6 bases for V and 6 bases for J; bases not matched to a gene: 7. The CDR3 totals 15 residues. The CDR3 reads CASSLAGTGGQPQHF. The CDR3, as DNA: TGTGCCAGCAGCCTAGCCGGGACAGGGGGTCAGCCCCAGCATTTT.

The V gene is TRBV7-9, the J gene TRBJ2-5; TRBD2 agrees at 9 bases. Trimming at V came to 2 bases and at J to 5 bases, leaving 3 bases not matched to a gene. The CDR3 covers 14 residues. Looked up from germline, CDR1 is SEHNR and CDR2 is FQNEAQ (reference sequence). The CDR3 DNA sequence: TGTGCCAGCAGCTTACTAGCGGGATGGGAGACCCAGTACTTC. The encoded protein is CASSLLAGWETQYF.

This clonotype was counted ten times or more. The chain carries TRBV20-1 and TRBJ2-3; 9 nucleotides agree with TRBD2. The V gene's germline CDR1 is DFQATT and CDR2 SNEGSKA (reference sequence). The CDR3 covers 17 residues. The V and J ends lost 6 bases and 5 bases, in that order; junction bases with no gene match: 18. CDR3 coding DNA: TGCAGTGCCTCCCGCGGGAGGGCCGGAGACACGAAAGATACGCAGTATTTT. This codes for CSASRGRAGDTKDTQYF.

The gene calls are TRBV7-9 and TRBJ2-1; 8 nucleotides line up with TRBD2. V trimming: 7 bases; J trimming: 4 bases; junction bases outside the gene matches: 21. CDR1 SEHNR and CDR2 FQNEAQ come from the germline V gene (reference sequence). The CDR3 has 19 amino acids. This CDR3 is CASITSWVAGLGTYNEQFF. In nucleotides, the CDR3 is TGTGCCAGCATCACGAGTTGGGTGGCGGGACTAGGGACTTACAATGAGCAGTTCTTC.

This clonotype was seen more than once but under ten times. This chain joins TRBV18 and TRBJ2-5, with D maybe TRBD2 (5 bases). CDR1 and CDR2 from the germline V gene are KGHSH and LQKENI. Trimming stripped 1 base from V and 5 bases from J, with 11 bases between. There are 14 residues in the CDR3. CDR3 sequence reads: CASSPQSGEETQYF. The CDR3 DNA reads as TGTGCCAGCTCACCACAGTCTGGGGAGGAGACCCAGTACTTC. Combining the CDR3 with reference TRBV18 and TRBJ2-5 gives the whole variable domain NAGVMQNPRHLVRRRGQEARLRCSPMKGHSHVYWYRQLPEEGLKFMVYLQKENIIDESGMPKERFSAEFPKEGPSILRIQQVVRGDSAAYFCASSPQSGEETQYFGPGTRLLVL.

This clonotype was counted at least ten times. A junction boundary mismatches the germline segment, possibly from a read error. The V gene is TRBV20-1, the J gene TRBJ2-5; either TRBD1 or TRBD2 may fit D (5 bases each). This CDR3 is 13 amino acids long. CDR1 DFQATT and CDR2 SNEGSKA come from the germline V gene (reference sequence). The CDR3 nucleotides are TGCAGTGCTAGAGTTGGGACCCAAGGGACCCAGTACTTC. Translating it yields CSARVGTQGTQYF.

This clonotype was seen a handful of times. The rearrangement links TRBV2 to TRBJ2-1; 14 bases fit TRBD2. Looked up from germline, CDR1 is SNHLY and CDR2 is FYNNEI. The CDR3 sequence is 15 residues long. With 6 bases clipped from V and 7 bases from J, the junction kept 5 bases outside the gene matches. The CDR3 bases are TGTGCCAGCAGAGCCGGGACTAGCGGGAGTAATGAGCAGTTCTTC. Translating it yields CASRAGTSGSNEQFF.

This clonotype showed up many times. The V gene is TRBV30, the J gene TRBJ2-7, with 7 bases fitting TRBD1. With V trimmed by 3 bases and J by 0 bases, 5 bases remained unmatched. Germline CDR1 and CDR2: GTSNPN and SVGIG (reference sequence). The CDR3 sequence is 14 residues long. The CDR3 DNA is TGTGCCTGGAGCGGGACAGCCCTCTCCTACGAGCAGTACTTC. This translates into CAWSGTALSYEQYF.

V and J are TRBV7-9 and TRBJ2-7; possible D gene TRBD1, 6 bases. Germline CDR1 reads SEHNR; CDR2 reads FQNEAQ (reference sequence). With 6 bases removed from V and 3 bases from J, the gap between germline ends came to 18 bases. The CDR3 consists of 15 residues. CDR3 DNA sequence: TGTGCCAGCAGTGGACTTAAAGGACAGCTCTACGAGCAGTACTTC. Translation gives CASSGLKGQLYEQYF.

The CDR3 region has the DNA TGTGCCAGTAGTCCACTCTACCTTGGACAGGGCGAGCAGTACTTC. It translates to CASSPLYLGQGEQYF. The chain carries TRBV19 and TRBJ2-7; TRBD1 matches at 8 bases. The CDR3 extends over 15 amino acids. Germline CDR1 and CDR2: LNHDA and SQIVND (reference sequence). The junction had 12 bases not matched to a gene; V was cut back by 5 bases and J by 6 bases.

This clonotype was detected a few times. The rearrangement uses TRBV9 and TRBJ2-5; 7 bases map to TRBD2. Per the germline V gene, CDR1 is SGDLS and CDR2 is YYNGEE. V shed 3 bases and J 5 bases; nucleotides not matched to a gene: 10. The CDR3 extends over 15 amino acids. The CDR3 here is CASSALASGWETQYF. DNA of the CDR3: TGTGCCAGCAGCGCCTTGGCTAGCGGTTGGGAGACCCAGTACTTC.